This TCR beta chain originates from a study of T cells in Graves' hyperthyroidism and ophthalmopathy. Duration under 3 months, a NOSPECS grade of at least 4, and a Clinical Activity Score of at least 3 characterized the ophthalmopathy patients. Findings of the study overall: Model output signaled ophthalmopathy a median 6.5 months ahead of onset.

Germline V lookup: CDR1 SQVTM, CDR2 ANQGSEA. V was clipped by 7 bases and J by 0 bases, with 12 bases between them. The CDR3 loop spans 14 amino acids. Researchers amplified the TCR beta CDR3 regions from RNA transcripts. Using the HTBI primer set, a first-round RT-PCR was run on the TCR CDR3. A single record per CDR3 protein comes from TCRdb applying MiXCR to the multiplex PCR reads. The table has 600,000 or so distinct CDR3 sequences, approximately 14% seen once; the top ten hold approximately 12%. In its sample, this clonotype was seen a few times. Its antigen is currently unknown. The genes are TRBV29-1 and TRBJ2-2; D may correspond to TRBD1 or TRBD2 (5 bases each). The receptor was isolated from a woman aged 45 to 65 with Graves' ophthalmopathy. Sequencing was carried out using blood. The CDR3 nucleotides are TGCAGCGCCCACGGGGCGGCGAACACCGGGGAGCTGTTTTTT. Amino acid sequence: CSAHGAANTGELFF.